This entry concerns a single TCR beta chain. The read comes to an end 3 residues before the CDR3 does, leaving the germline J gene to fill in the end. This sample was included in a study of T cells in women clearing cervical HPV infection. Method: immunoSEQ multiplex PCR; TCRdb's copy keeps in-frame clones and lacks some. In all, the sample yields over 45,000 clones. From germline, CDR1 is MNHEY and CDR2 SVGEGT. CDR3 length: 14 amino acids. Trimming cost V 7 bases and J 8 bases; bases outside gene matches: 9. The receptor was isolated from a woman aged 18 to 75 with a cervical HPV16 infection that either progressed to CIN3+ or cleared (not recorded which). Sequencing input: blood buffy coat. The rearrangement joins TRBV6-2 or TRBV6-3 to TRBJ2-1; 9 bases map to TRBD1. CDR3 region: CASKWGDRADEQFF. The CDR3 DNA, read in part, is TGTGCCAGCAAATGGGGGGACAGGGCTGATGAG.